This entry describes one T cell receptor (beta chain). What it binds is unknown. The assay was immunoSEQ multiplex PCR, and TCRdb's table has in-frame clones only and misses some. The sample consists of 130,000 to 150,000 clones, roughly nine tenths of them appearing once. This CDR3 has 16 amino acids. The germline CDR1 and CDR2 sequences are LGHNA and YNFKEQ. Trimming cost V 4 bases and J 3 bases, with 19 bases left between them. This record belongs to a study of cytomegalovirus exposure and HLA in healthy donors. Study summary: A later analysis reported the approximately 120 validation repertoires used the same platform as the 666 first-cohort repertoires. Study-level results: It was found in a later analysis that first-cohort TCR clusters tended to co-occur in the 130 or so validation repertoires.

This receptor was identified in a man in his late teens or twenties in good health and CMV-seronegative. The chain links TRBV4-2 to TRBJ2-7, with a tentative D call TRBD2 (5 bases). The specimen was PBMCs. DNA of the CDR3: TGTGCCAGCAGCCGCAGCGGAGTCTCTTCTTACTACGAGCAGTACTTC. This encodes CASSRSGVSSYYEQYF.